This TCR beta chain was retrieved from a study of patients and donors after allogeneic stem cell transplantation. TCRdb analysed the RT-PCR reads with MiXCR anew, one entry per CDR3 protein. The table lists roughly 200,000 distinct CDR3 sequences, 35% to 45% of them singletons. This clonotype was seen a few times. V was shortened by 7 bases and J by 3 bases, with 15 bases between the two germline ends. The CDR3 extends over 14 amino acids. Germline CDR1 and CDR2: SQVTM and ANQGSEA. The rearrangement joins TRBV29-1 to TRBJ1-4, with a tentative D call TRBD1 (6 bases). This receptor was obtained from a human donor who was either an allogeneic HSCT recipient or a stem cell or donor lymphocyte infusion donor (not recorded which). It is not recorded whose cells these are; they may come from a transplant donor. Sequences were obtained from blood, either unsorted or a sorted T cell fraction (not recorded which). The CDR3 spells CSGQVGGSNEKLFF. Written as DNA, the CDR3 is TGCAGCGGCCAAGTCGGGGGCTCTAATGAAAAACTGTTTTTT.